This TCR beta chain was recovered during a study of patients and donors after allogeneic stem cell transplantation. TCRdb reprocessed the RT-PCR reads via MiXCR and lists one record per CDR3 protein. The sample lists about 960,000 distinct CDR3 sequences, 15% to 20% seen once, with roughly 6% in the top ten. V gave up 0 bases and J gave up 9 bases, with 6 bases separating them. Germline CDR1 SGHRS, CDR2 YFSETQ. The CDR3 is made up of 11 amino acids. This clonotype was detected a few times. The sample taken for sequencing was blood, either unsorted or a sorted T cell fraction (not recorded which). V is TRBV5-1 and J is TRBJ1-2; D possibly corresponds to TRBD1 (5 bases). This sequence was found in a human donor who was either an allogeneic HSCT recipient or a stem cell or donor lymphocyte infusion donor (not recorded which). It is not recorded whose cells these are; they may come from a transplant donor. The CDR3 bases are TGCGCCAGCAGCTTGGAGGGGCGCTACACCTTC. As protein: CASSLEGRYTF.